This T cell receptor beta chain came from a study of Graves' ophthalmopathy and Graves' hyperthyroidism. Across the study: Prior to any treatment, peripheral blood was collected at the time of initial diagnosis.

Trimming took 5 bases from V and 6 from J; bases not matched to a gene: 3. CDR3 size: 12 residues. Germline lookup yields CDR1 SQVTM and CDR2 ANQGSEA. Patients were left out if they had other autoimmune diseases, uncontrolled infections, pregnancy or lactation. This clonotype appeared many times. The antigen remains unidentified. For repertoire sequencing, the TCR beta CDR3 regions were amplified from RNA transcripts. First-round RT-PCR with HTBI primers preceded a second-round multiplex PCR. MiXCR was run by TCRdb on the multiplex PCR reads, yielding one entry per CDR3 protein. This table holds roughly 380,000 distinct CDR3 sequences, 15% found once. Overall study results and limits: Ophthalmopathy progression cases were predicted by the model with 55% to 71% sensitivity and more than 72% specificity. From stable hyperthyroidism, ophthalmopathy was separated by a 13-signature model with about 88% sensitivity and 75% to 82% specificity.

Sequencing used peripheral blood. The clonotype was recovered from a young woman with stable Graves' hyperthyroidism. The genes are TRBV29-1 and TRBJ2-2, with 7 bases that match TRBD1. Here the CDR3 reads CSVSRGSGELFF. CDR3 DNA sequence: TGCAGCGTTTCCAGGGGGTCCGGGGAGCTGTTTTTT.